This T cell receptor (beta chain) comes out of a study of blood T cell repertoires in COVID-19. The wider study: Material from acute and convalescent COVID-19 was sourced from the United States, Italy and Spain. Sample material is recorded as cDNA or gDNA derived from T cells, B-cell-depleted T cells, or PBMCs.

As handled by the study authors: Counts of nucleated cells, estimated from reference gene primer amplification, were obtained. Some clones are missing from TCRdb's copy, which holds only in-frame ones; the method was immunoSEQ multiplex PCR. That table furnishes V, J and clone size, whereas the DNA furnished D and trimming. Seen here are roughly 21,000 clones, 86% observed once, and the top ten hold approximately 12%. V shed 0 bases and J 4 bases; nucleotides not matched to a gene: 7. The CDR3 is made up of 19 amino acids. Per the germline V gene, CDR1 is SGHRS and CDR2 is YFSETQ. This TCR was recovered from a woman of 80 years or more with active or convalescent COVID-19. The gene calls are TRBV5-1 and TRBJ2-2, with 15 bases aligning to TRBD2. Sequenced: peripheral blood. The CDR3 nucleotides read TGCGCCAGCAGCTTGGCCGGGACTAGCGGGGGGCCTAGCACCGGGGAGCTGTTTTTT. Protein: CASSLAGTSGGPSTGELFF.